This passage covers 29 T cell receptor beta chains from one sample sequenced in a study of identical twins. Using its own MiXCR run on the 5' RACE reads, TCRdb lists one record per CDR3 protein. The sample carries about 530,000 distinct CDR3 sequences, about 20% recorded once. A further study also used this sample, focusing on yellow fever vaccine responses in identical twins.

The source material was CD4+ T cells sorted from blood. Receptors were obtained from a woman aged 18-30 years in good health.

In this sample, this clonotype turned up a few times. The chain employs TRBV4-1 and TRBJ2-7; D ambiguous. Germline CDR1 is MGHRA and CDR2 is YSYEKL. V lost 1 base and J 6 bases, leaving 10 bases between the germline ends. The CDR3 length is 13 residues. Here the CDR3 DNA reads TGCGCCAGCAGCCAAGTTGGGTGGTCCGAGCAGTACTTC. The encoded protein is CASSQVGWSEQYF.

This clonotype was counted at least ten times. The chain combines TRBV12-5 with TRBJ2-1; TRBD2 matches 13 bases. CDR1 and CDR2 (germline): LGHNT, FRNRAP. The CDR3 consists of 15 residues. Unmatched junction bases numbered 0, after V lost 6 bases and J lost 1 base. The DNA of the CDR3 is TGTGCTAGTGGGGGACTAGCGGGATCCTACAATGAGCAGTTCTTC. Amino acid sequence: CASGGLAGSYNEQFF.

This chain links TRBV6-8 with TRBJ1-1; 9 nucleotides match TRBD1. The germline V gene encodes CDR1 MNHGY and CDR2 SAAAGT. J lost 3 bases, V lost 0 bases, and 11 bases had no gene match. The CDR3 has 18 amino acids. CDR3 sequence (DNA): TGTGCCAGCAGTTACTCGGCCCCTAGGACAGGGGAAGACACTGAAGCTTTCTTT. Encoded protein: CASSYSAPRTGEDTEAFF.

This sequence joins TRBV15 and TRBJ2-4; D is ambiguous. Trimming cost V 0 bases and J 6 bases, with 9 bases left between them. This CDR3 is 14 amino acids long. CDR1 and CDR2 (germline): LNHNV, YYDKDF (reference sequence). CDR3 sequence (DNA): TGTGCCACCAGCAGAGATCGGACGGGAAACATTCAGTACTTC. Translated: CATSRDRTGNIQYF.

CDR3 bases: TGTGCCAGCAGCCAAGCTATTCTAGCGGGAGGGCCGAACAATGAGCAGTTCTTC. Protein product: CASSQAILAGGPNNEQFF. This rearrangement joins TRBV3-1 to TRBJ2-1; 12 bases align to TRBD2. The CDR3 contains 18 residues. V was clipped by 1 base and J by 5 bases; unmatched bases: 9. Looked up from germline, CDR1 is LGHDT and CDR2 is YNNKEL (reference sequence).

This clonotype was detected ten times or more. The V gene is TRBV27, the J gene TRBJ2-1; 7 bases fit TRBD2. After removal of 5 bases from V and 4 bases from J, the junction contained 11 bases not matched to a gene. Germline CDR1 is MNHEY and CDR2 is SMNVEV (reference sequence). CDR3 length: 16 residues. The CDR3 sequence is CASSTLAGGEYNEQFF. In DNA form, the CDR3 reads TGTGCCAGCAGTACGTTAGCGGGTGGGGAGTACAATGAGCAGTTCTTC.

The chain carries TRBV29-1 and TRBJ2-1, with 8 bases aligning to TRBD2. The CDR3 totals 14 residues. The germline CDR1 and CDR2 sequences are SQVTM and ANQGSEA. J was trimmed by 6 bases and V by 1 base; bases with no gene match: 5. The CDR3 bases are TGCAGCGTTGAAGCGGGCGGGAGGTTCAATGAGCAGTTCTTC. This gives the protein CSVEAGGRFNEQFF.

This clonotype has more than one count but fewer than ten. The V call is TRBV20-1, the J call TRBJ2-1; 10 nucleotides agree with TRBD2. CDR1 and CDR2 (germline): DFQATT, SNEGSKA (reference sequence). The CDR3 sequence is 11 residues long. CDR3 DNA sequence: TGCAGAGCTCTAGCGGGAGTTGAGCAGTTCTTC. Protein: CRALAGVEQFF.

This clonotype was observed a few times. The chain recombines TRBV6-1 with TRBJ1-4; D unclear. The CDR3 contains 14 residues. V gave up 6 bases and J gave up 0 bases, with 8 bases separating them. The germline CDR1 and CDR2 sequences are MNHNS and SASEGT. CDR3: CASRAEATNEKLFF. CDR3 DNA sequence: TGTGCCAGCAGGGCAGAAGCAACTAATGAAAAACTGTTTTTT.

About this clonotype itself: A much larger clone differs from this one at a single base, so this may be a read error. In nucleotides, the CDR3 is TGTGCCAGCAGTTTTAGCCGGAACACTGAAGCTTTCTTT. It yields the protein CASSFSRNTEAFF. This chain connects TRBV12-3 or TRBV12-4 to TRBJ1-1; no reliable D call. The CDR3 spans 13 residues. Trimming pared 3 bases from V and 1 base from J, leaving 6 bases between.

This sequence joins TRBV27 and TRBJ1-5; D may be TRBD1 (5 bases). The CDR3 totals 14 residues. V was trimmed by 8 bases and J by 5 bases, leaving 16 bases between them. Germline V gene lookup returns CDR1 MNHEY and CDR2 SMNVEV (reference sequence). CDR3 loop: CASLGGNVHQPQHF. CDR3 nucleotide sequence: TGTGCCAGCCTCGGGGGGAACGTTCATCAGCCCCAGCATTTT.

Only a few counts were recorded for this clonotype. The chain carries TRBV6-1 and TRBJ2-7; TRBD2 is a possible D gene (6 bases). This CDR3 has 13 residues. Trimming shortened V by 8 bases and J by 2 bases, and 13 bases separated the two germline ends. The germline V gene has CDR1 MNHNS and CDR2 SASEGT. The CDR3 DNA follows: TGTGCCAGCGGTCTAGCGCCCACCTACGAGCAGTACTTC. This gives the protein CASGLAPTYEQYF.

The sample holds a few counts of this clonotype. The chain is built from TRBV20-1 and TRBJ1-1; D not certain. With 0 bases removed from V and 0 bases from J, the gap between germline ends came to 8 bases. CDR3 size: 14 residues. Germline assignment: CDR1 DFQATT and CDR2 SNEGSKA (reference sequence). The CDR3 spells CSARDAVMNTEAFF. The CDR3, as DNA: TGCAGTGCTAGAGATGCAGTCATGAACACTGAAGCTTTCTTT.

The chain links TRBV7-8 to TRBJ2-5; the match to TRBD2 covers 16 bases. The CDR3 has 20 residues. Losses at the gene ends were 6 bases for V and 5 bases for J; bases not matched to a gene: 18. The germline gives CDR1 SGHVS, CDR2 FQNEAQ. CDR3 amino acids: CASRHTTSGLAGGPWETQYF. The CDR3 DNA sequence: TGTGCCAGCAGGCACACCACATCGGGACTAGCGGGGGGGCCGTGGGAGACCCAGTACTTC.

This chain links TRBV6-2 or TRBV6-3 with TRBJ1-5, with a possible D match to TRBD1 (5 bases). This CDR3 spans 13 amino acids. V gave up 6 bases and J gave up 11 bases, with 17 bases separating them. The germline CDR1 and CDR2 sequences are MNHEY and SVGEGT. The CDR3 protein is CASRDTGHEAQHF. DNA of the CDR3: TGTGCCAGCAGGGATACAGGCCACGAGGCCCAGCATTTT.

This clonotype turned up a few times. This chain joins TRBV6-2 or TRBV6-3 and TRBJ2-7, with D unclear. Germline V CDR1 and CDR2: MNHEY, SVGEGT. The CDR3 is 13 residues long. Between the trimmed V and J ends, which lost 2 bases and 3 bases, there was a span of 8 bases. CDR3 in DNA: TGTGCCAGCAGTTACGGCTTGTTCTACGAGCAGTACTTC. Encoded protein: CASSYGLFYEQYF.

This chain uses TRBV5-1 with TRBJ2-2; 7 nucleotides align to TRBD2. The trim removed 0 bases at V and 0 bases at J, leaving 14 bases unmatched. The CDR3 has 20 residues. Germline-derived CDR1 and CDR2 are SGHRS and YFSETQ. The CDR3, as DNA: TGCGCCAGCAGCTTGGTAGGGAAAGTCAAAACTAGCGCGAACACCGGGGAGCTGTTTTTT. It is translated as CASSLVGKVKTSANTGELFF.

The V gene is TRBV7-9, the J gene TRBJ2-1, with D perhaps given as TRBD1 or TRBD2 (5 bases each). The CDR3 is 14 residues long. With 3 bases removed from V and 10 bases from J, the gap between germline ends came to 16 bases. Germline values: CDR1 SEHNR, CDR2 FQNEAQ (reference sequence). The DNA of the CDR3 is TGTGCCAGCAGCTTCGCGCTAAGGGGAGAGGAGCAGTTCTTC. Protein product: CASSFALRGEEQFF.

The J gene is TRBJ2-7, the V gene TRBV20-1; D unresolved. The germline V gene has CDR1 DFQATT and CDR2 SNEGSKA (reference sequence). The V and J ends lost 3 bases and 3 bases respectively, with 12 bases between them. The CDR3 runs 13 residues. In DNA form, the CDR3 reads TGCAGTGCTAGTTTGCCCGGTTTCTACGAGCAGTACTTC. It encodes CSASLPGFYEQYF.

The chain's CDR3 is CAIRDGPYEQYF. As DNA, the CDR3 is TGTGCCATCCGGGACGGCCCCTACGAGCAGTACTTC. The chain is built from TRBV10-3 and TRBJ2-7; possibly TRBD1 or TRBD2 for D (5 bases each). Germline loops: CDR1 ENHRY, CDR2 SYGVKD. The CDR3 is 12 residues long. The V end was cut by 8 bases, the J end by 2 bases, with 10 bases between.

The rearrangement links TRBV20-1 to TRBJ2-3, with unresolved D. Germline CDR1 DFQATT, CDR2 SNEGSKA (reference sequence). The ends were cut back, 1 base at V and 0 bases at J, with 14 bases in the middle. The CDR3 has 16 amino acids. For the CDR3, the DNA is TGCAGTGCTAGAGGTAGTACCCTAAGAAGCACAGATACGCAGTATTTT. Translated, it gives CSARGSTLRSTDTQYF.

This rearrangement joins TRBV4-1 to TRBJ2-5; 12 positions match TRBD2. The CDR3 sequence is 18 residues long. J was trimmed by 3 bases and V by 2 bases; bases with no gene match: 10. In germline, CDR1 is MGHRA, CDR2 YSYEKL. For the CDR3, the DNA is TGCGCCAGCAGCCAACACCTCCGGAGACTAGCGGGAGAAGAGACCCAGTACTTC. This translates into CASSQHLRRLAGEETQYF.

This clonotype was observed a handful of times. The chain is built from TRBV5-1 and TRBJ2-7; a weak D match, TRBD2 (5 bases). The V gene lost 3 bases and the J gene lost 3 bases, with 10 bases spanning the gap. The CDR3 is 13 amino acids. Germline CDR1 is SGHRS and CDR2 is YFSETQ. The CDR3 region has the DNA TGCGCCAGCAGCTCGACTAACTTCTACGAGCAGTACTTC. Encoded protein: CASSSTNFYEQYF.

The chain employs TRBV3-1 and TRBJ2-5, with unresolved D. Germline V gene data show CDR1 as LGHDT and CDR2 as YNNKEL (reference sequence). Trimming took off 4 bases at V and 2 bases at J, with 17 bases between the two ends. The CDR3 has 16 amino acids. The CDR3 nucleotides read TGTGCCAGCAGCCCTCACGGGTCCCTGGAGCAAGAGACCCAGTACTTC. It yields the protein CASSPHGSLEQETQYF.

This chain connects TRBV2 to TRBJ1-1, with 7 positions matching TRBD1. Germline V CDR1 and CDR2: SNHLY, FYNNEI. J lost 4 bases, V lost 6 bases, and 8 bases had no gene match. The CDR3 loop spans 14 amino acids. The CDR3 region has the DNA TGTGCCAGCAGGGGGGGACAGTTAACCACTGAAGCTTTCTTT. This translates into CASRGGQLTTEAFF.

This clonotype was found a few times. This sequence joins TRBV28 and TRBJ1-2; D uncertain. The V and J ends lost 5 bases and 4 bases respectively, with 17 bases between them. Germline CDR1 MDHEN, CDR2 SYDVKM. This CDR3 has 15 amino acids. The CDR3 DNA reads TGTGCCAGCAGTACCCCGGCGGGTCTAGGCTATGGCTACACCTTC. It translates to CASSTPAGLGYGYTF.

The genes are TRBV2 and TRBJ2-5; a possible D gene is TRBD1 (5 bases). The CDR3 extends over 14 amino acids. Germline CDR1 SNHLY, CDR2 FYNNEI. V shed 4 bases and J shed 4 bases, with 13 bases lying between them. This CDR3 is CASSVDSQRETQYF. The CDR3 DNA is TGTGCCAGCAGTGTAGACAGCCAAAGAGAGACCCAGTACTTC. Using reference TRBV2 and TRBJ2-5 for the parts outside the CDR3, the full variable domain is EPEVTQTPSHQVTQMGQEVILRCVPISNHLYFYWYRQILGQKVEFLVSFYNNEISEKSEIFDDQFSVERPDGSNFTLKIRSTKLEDSAMYFCASSVDSQRETQYFGPGTRLLVL.

The genes are TRBV3-1 and TRBJ2-6, with D unclear. CDR1 is LGHDT and CDR2 is YNNKEL in the germline V gene (reference sequence). The V end lost 4 bases, the J end lost 4 bases, and 17 bases lay between the germline ends. The CDR3 is 17 amino acids. The CDR3 DNA reads as TGTGCCAGCAGCCCCACCCGGGTGGGGTTCGGGGCCAACGTCCTGACTTTC. Translated, it gives CASSPTRVGFGANVLTF.

The rearrangement joins TRBV10-3 to TRBJ2-7, with D perhaps being TRBD1 or TRBD2 (5 bases each). The CDR3 totals 14 residues. Trimming cost V 0 bases and J 2 bases, with 8 bases left between them. Per germline, CDR1 ENHRY and CDR2 SYGVKD. Written as DNA, the CDR3 is TGTGCCATCAGTGAGTCGGGGGTTACCTACGAGCAGTACTTC. Protein: CAISESGVTYEQYF.